A selection of T cell receptor beta chains follows, all from one sample in a study of blood T cell repertoires in COVID-19. Generated by immunoSEQ multiplex PCR, the TCRdb table keeps only in-frame clones and is missing some. The sample yields hundreds of thousands of clones, roughly 80% seen once. The sequenced material came from peripheral blood. The receptors stem from a woman between 50 and 59 years old who had recovered from COVID-19. The conserved cysteine and the conserved F or W are not part of the CDR3 here.

V: TRBV25-1; J: TRBJ2-4; CDR3: ASGSLWAKNIQY
V: TRBV5-1; J: TRBJ1-1; CDR3: ASSLVRGGNTEAF
V: TRBV19; J: TRBJ1-2; CDR3: ASSIGAGAYGYT
V: TRBV9; J: TRBJ2-7; CDR3: ASSALGTGRNEQY
V: TRBV7-3; J: TRBJ2-1; CDR3: ASSWTSGGTYNEQF
V: TRBV28; J: TRBJ2-3; CDR3: ASSLGPGSMTDTQY
V: TRBV30; J: TRBJ1-1; CDR3: AWSVSGPAF
V: TRBV7-2; J: TRBJ1-2; CDR3: ASSLEPAIGGGYT
V: TRBV28; J: TRBJ2-7; CDR3: ASKRGGAVYEQY
V: TRBV28; J: TRBJ2-7; CDR3: ASSSPGQGSEQY
V: TRBV6-2/TRBV6-3; J: TRBJ2-2; CDR3: ASSYPTSGGFTGELF
V: TRBV2; J: TRBJ2-5; CDR3: ASSKTGGEETQY